The sequence of this T cell receptor beta chain was determined in a study of shared clonotypes between healthy human individuals. Study-wide points: The study generally estimated greater richness for naive than memory subsets. Non-shared clonotypes showed lower generation probabilities than clonotypes common to all four donors.

Points on this clone: Its antigen is unidentified.

Naivety among CD8 cells was defined by CD45RO negativity and positive CCR7 selection, thereby excluding terminally differentiated effector memory CD45RA+ cells. The CDR3 runs to 13 residues. CDR1 and CDR2 from the germline V gene are SGHTA and FQGTGA. V shed 2 bases and J shed 4 bases, with 6 bases lying between them. The deep-level immunoSEQ assay was used. Some clones are missing from TCRdb's copy, which holds only in-frame ones; the method was immunoSEQ multiplex PCR. The sample records about 2 million clones, about 95% being singletons. The receptor was derived from a man aged 18 to 30 in good health. The gene calls are TRBV7-3 and TRBJ1-3; D is perhaps TRBD1 (5 bases). Source material: naive CD8+ T cells sorted from blood. For the CDR3, the DNA is TGTGCCAGCAGCTTAGGGGCCGGAAACACCATATATTTT. Protein product: CASSLGAGNTIYF. Full variable domain (missing parts from reference TRBV7-3 and TRBJ1-3): GAGVSQTPSNKVTEKGKYVELRCDPISGHTALYWYRQSLGQGPEFLIYFQGTGAADDSGLPNDRFFAVRPEGSVSTLKIQRTERGDSAVYLCASSLGAGNTIYFGEGSWLTVV.